This is a list of T cell receptor beta chains from one sample in a study of control samples from healthy donors and cancer patients. Using immunoSEQ multiplex PCR, the repertoire was profiled, and TCRdb retains in-frame clones only, with some absent. The sample consists of about 77,000 clones, almost 95% of them appearing once. The sequenced material came from blood. The receptor set was obtained from a woman aged 60-70 years in good health. The CDR3 runs from the conserved cysteine through the conserved F or W. A D gene is named only where the DNA matches it firmly. Size is omitted from some rows. Given values are once, few, many or a class for expanded clones.

-	TRBV29-1	-	TRBJ2-3	CSVETPTGTDTQYF	TGCAGCGTGGAGACACCAACTGGGACAGATACGCAGTATTTT
-	TRBV7-9	-	TRBJ2-1	CASSLAARGEQFF	TGTGCCAGCAGCTTAGCGGCTAGGGGGGAGCAGTTCTTC
TRBD2	TRBV11-2	-	TRBJ2-1	CASSLDGSGRMNEQFF	TGTGCCAGCAGCTTAGATGGAAGCGGGAGGATGAACGAGCAGTTCTTC
TRBD1	TRBV5-4	-	TRBJ2-7	CASSYLGQPYEQYF	TGTGCCAGCAGCTATTTGGGACAGCCCTACGAGCAGTACTTC
TRBD1	TRBV5-5	-	TRBJ1-5	CASSLRYSGQVLPQHF	TGTGCCAGCAGCTTAAGGTACTCGGGACAGGTATTGCCCCAGCATTTT
-	TRBV24-1	-	TRBJ1-3	CATSDFGNTIYF	TGTGCCACCAGTGATTTTGGAAACACCATATATTTT
-	TRBV19	-	TRBJ1-3	CASSLAFSGNTIYF	TGTGCCAGTAGTTTGGCGTTCTCTGGAAACACCATATATTTT
-	TRBV5-4	-	TRBJ2-7	CASSLNKRTYEQYF	TGTGCCAGCAGCTTGAACAAGCGGACCTACGAGCAGTACTTC
-	TRBV11-2	-	TRBJ1-2	CASNPQSGDYGYTF	TGTGCCAGCAACCCCCAGTCAGGGGACTATGGCTACACCTTC
TRBD2	TRBV7-2	few	TRBJ2-7	CASSTSVRYEQYF	TGTGCCAGCAGCACTAGCGTCCGTTACGAGCAGTACTTC
TRBD1	TRBV5-1	-	TRBJ1-2	CASSPGDRVTHGYTF	TGCGCCAGCAGCCCGGGGGACAGGGTTACCCATGGCTACACCTTC
TRBD1	TRBV9	-	TRBJ1-2	CASSVGTGGYGYTF	TGTGCCAGCAGCGTAGGGACAGGGGGGTATGGCTACACCTTC
-	TRBV10-2	-	TRBJ1-5	CASSEAGQPQHF	TGCGCCAGCAGTGAGGCAGGGCAGCCCCAGCATTTT
TRBD2	TRBV6-2/TRBV6-3	-	TRBJ2-2	CASSYQAGRLPNTGELFF	TGTGCCAGCAGTTATCAAGCGGGGAGACTACCTAACACCGGGGAGCTGTTTTTT
-	TRBV10-2	-	TRBJ2-1	CASSPGTYEQFF	TGCGCCAGCAGCCCCGGGACTTACGAGCAGTTCTTC
TRBD1	TRBV2	-	TRBJ2-3	CASRGQGVSTDTQYF	TGTGCCAGCAGAGGACAGGGGGTGAGCACAGATACGCAGTATTTT
-	TRBV6-5	-	TRBJ1-3	CASRGVPGNTIYF	TGTGCCAGCAGAGGGGTACCCGGAAACACCATATATTTT
TRBD2	TRBV7-8	-	TRBJ2-1	CASSLRETWNEQFF	TGTGCCAGCAGCTTGCGGGAGACGTGGAATGAGCAGTTCTTC
-	TRBV5-1	-	TRBJ2-3	CASSLDPLSTDTQYF	TGCGCCAGCAGCTTGGACCCACTTAGCACAGATACGCAGTATTTT
-	TRBV12-3/TRBV12-4	once	TRBJ1-2	CASSPPSGGYTF	TGTGCCAGCAGTCCCCCCTCCGGTGGCTACACCTTC
TRBD1	TRBV11-3	-	TRBJ1-1	CASSPRGVDTEAFF	TGTGCCAGCAGCCCCAGGGGGGTTGACACTGAAGCTTTCTTT
TRBD2	TRBV28	-	TRBJ2-3	CASRPGASGDYTQYF	TGTGCCAGCAGACCCGGGGCTAGCGGGGACTATACGCAGTATTTT
-	TRBV28	-	TRBJ1-5	CASSGRISNQPQHF	TGTGCCAGCTCGGGACGGATTAGCAATCAGCCCCAGCATTTT
-	TRBV28	once	TRBJ1-1	CASSPPRQEHLNSPF	TGTGCCAGCAGTCCACCGCGGCAGGAGCACCTGAATTCCCCTTTT
-	TRBV7-8	-	TRBJ2-7	CASSFSRLSYEQYF	TGTGCCAGCAGCTTTTCTAGACTCTCCTACGAGCAGTACTTC
TRBD1	TRBV11-2	-	TRBJ2-1	CASSSSAGQGEGYNEQFF	TGTGCCAGCAGCTCCTCGGCGGGACAGGGGGAAGGGTACAATGAGCAGTTCTTC
-	TRBV9	-	TRBJ1-4	CASSGEGSTNEKLFF	TGTGCCAGCAGCGGGGAGGGGTCAACTAATGAAAAACTGTTTTTT
TRBD2	TRBV2	-	TRBJ2-1	CASRGTSGKSEQFF	TGTGCCAGCCGAGGGACTAGCGGAAAAAGTGAGCAGTTCTTC
-	TRBV10-1	-	TRBJ1-5	CASSELPGTQPQHF	TGCGCCAGCAGTGAGCTCCCAGGAACCCAGCCCCAGCATTTT
-	TRBV5-6	-	TRBJ1-2	CASSLGSLSYGYTF	TGTGCCAGCAGCTTGGGCAGCTTAAGCTATGGCTACACCTTC
TRBD1	TRBV7-6	once	TRBJ2-7	CASSSPGQGTYEQYF	TGTGCCAGCAGCTCACCGGGACAGGGAACCTACGAGCAGTACTTC
-	TRBV6-5	-	TRBJ1-3	CASSPGYGDTIYF	TGTGCCAGCAGCCCAGGGTATGGAGACACCATATATTTT
-	TRBV3-1/TRBV3-2	-	TRBJ1-5	CASRTGNQPQHF	TGTGCCAGCAGAACAGGGAATCAGCCCCAGCATTTT
TRBD2	TRBV18	once	TRBJ2-7	CASSLGTSGRGYEQYF	TGTGCCAGCTCACTGGGGACTAGCGGGAGAGGCTACGAGCAGTACTTC
-	TRBV28	few	TRBJ1-2	CASTSLRTSGYYGYTF	TGTGCCAGCACTTCCTTGAGGACTTCCGGCTACTATGGCTACACCTTC
TRBD1	TRBV5-4	-	TRBJ2-5	CASSRPRDRGLQETQYF	TGTGCCAGCAGTCGCCCTAGGGACAGGGGGCTACAAGAGACCCAGTACTTC
TRBD2	TRBV11-3	-	TRBJ2-1	CASSLGGRASYNEQFF	TGTGCCAGCAGCTTAGGCGGGAGGGCTTCCTACAATGAGCAGTTCTTC
TRBD2	TRBV5-6	-	TRBJ2-7	CASSVGLAVEQYF	TGTGCCAGCAGCGTAGGACTAGCGGTCGAGCAGTACTTC
TRBD1	TRBV2	-	TRBJ1-5	CASSRDRGHQPQHF	TGTGCCAGCAGCAGGGACAGAGGCCATCAGCCCCAGCATTTT
TRBD2	TRBV4-1	-	TRBJ2-7	CASSQGGDYPYEQYF	TGCGCCAGCAGCCAGGGGGGGGATTACCCCTACGAGCAGTACTTC
-	TRBV5-5	-	TRBJ1-5	CASSLRQGNQPQHF	TGTGCCAGCAGCCTTAGACAGGGCAATCAGCCCCAGCATTTT
-	TRBV10-3	-	TRBJ1-4	CAISDPTREKLFF	TGTGCCATCAGTGACCCCACTCGGGAAAAACTGTTTTTT
-	TRBV29-1	many	TRBJ1-1	CSAVDGNTEAFF	TGCAGCGCTGTGGACGGGAACACTGAAGCTTTCTTT
TRBD1	TRBV3-1/TRBV3-2	-	TRBJ1-2	CASSQDLGTGYGYTF	TGTGCCAGCAGCCAAGATCTAGGGACAGGTTATGGCTACACCTTC
TRBD2	TRBV7-9	-	TRBJ2-5	CASVLAGGPEGETQYF	TGTGCCAGCGTCCTAGCGGGAGGGCCGGAGGGAGAGACCCAGTACTTC
TRBD1	TRBV6-6	-	TRBJ1-1	CASSFQGVRDTEAFF	TGTGCCAGCAGTTTTCAGGGGGTAAGGGACACTGAAGCTTTCTTT
-	TRBV24-1	-	TRBJ2-1	CATSDSQGGNEQFF	TGTGCCACCAGTGATTCGCAGGGGGGCAATGAGCAGTTCTTC
TRBD1	TRBV29-1	-	TRBJ2-5	CSVVGTGVGETQYF	TGCAGCGTTGTGGGGACAGGGGTGGGGGAGACCCAGTACTTC
-	TRBV19	few	TRBJ1-6	CASNPVGDYNSPLHF	TGTGCCAGCAATCCCGTGGGGGATTATAATTCACCCCTCCACTTT
TRBD2	TRBV5-1	-	TRBJ2-2	CASSLRGLANTGELFF	TGCGCCAGCAGCTTACGCGGACTAGCGAACACCGGGGAGCTGTTTTTT
-	TRBV4-3	-	TRBJ2-5	CASSQAPDGETQYF	TGCGCCAGCAGCCAAGCACCGGACGGAGAGACCCAGTACTTC
-	TRBV18	-	TRBJ2-5	CASSLNPSGAQETQYF	TGTGCCAGCTCACTTAACCCATCCGGGGCTCAAGAGACCCAGTACTTC
-	TRBV25-1	-	TRBJ2-1	CASSDLDNEQFF	TGTGCCAGCAGTGATCTGGACAATGAGCAGTTCTTC
TRBD1	TRBV29-1	-	TRBJ2-5	CSVPRTGTGETQYF	TGCAGCGTTCCTCGGACAGGGACGGGTGAGACCCAGTACTTC
TRBD1	TRBV30	-	TRBJ2-7	CACKPGQGIHEQYF	TGTGCCTGTAAGCCGGGACAGGGTATCCACGAGCAGTACTTC
-	TRBV6-5	-	TRBJ1-1	CASSKTTSGNTEAFF	TGTGCCAGCAGTAAGACCACTTCGGGGAACACTGAAGCTTTCTTT
TRBD1	TRBV6-6	-	TRBJ2-7	CASSKDRGAPEQYF	TGTGCCAGCAGTAAGGACAGGGGGGCTCCCGAGCAGTACTTC
TRBD2	TRBV30	-	TRBJ2-5	CAWSVGAGGGETQYF	TGTGCCTGGAGTGTAGGAGCGGGAGGCGGTGAGACCCAGTACTTC
-	TRBV7-2	-	TRBJ1-3	CATPIGSGNTIYF	TGTGCCACACCGATAGGATCTGGAAACACCATATATTTT